What follows are 17 T cell receptor beta chains derived from one specimen sequenced in a study of early T cells in non-severe SARS-CoV-2 infection. TCRdb re-analysed the 5' RACE reads in MiXCR, keeping a single row per CDR3 protein. Counted here are under 85,000 distinct CDR3 sequences, around a tenth occurring once; the ten biggest clones make up about 6.1%. What was sequenced was whole blood. All receptors derive from an adult who was a healthcare worker with PCR-confirmed SARS-CoV-2 infection or an uninfected control (not recorded which).

In nucleotides, the CDR3 is TGTGCCACCAGTGATATTACAGGGAAGAGCTCCTACAATGAGCAGTTCTTC. Protein product: CATSDITGKSSYNEQFF. The genes are TRBV24-1 and TRBJ2-1, with D possibly matching TRBD1 (6 bases). Trimming removed 3 bases from V and 0 bases from J, with 14 bases in between. The germline CDR1 and CDR2 sequences are KGHDR and SFDVKD. The CDR3 has 17 residues.

Ten or more counts support this clonotype. V and J are TRBV10-3 and TRBJ2-3; perhaps TRBD2 as D (5 bases). CDR1 is ENHRY, CDR2 SYGVKD, per germline. V gave up 8 bases and J gave up 4 bases, with 10 bases separating them. The CDR3 consists of 12 residues. In DNA form, the CDR3 reads TGTGCCATCGGAGGAGTCGCAGATACGCAGTATTTT. It translates to CAIGGVADTQYF.

This clonotype was seen at least ten times. CDR3 in amino acids: CASSPSGGATNEQFF. CDR3 sequence (DNA): TGTGCCAGCTCACCTAGCGGGGGGGCAACGAATGAGCAGTTCTTC. This chain uses TRBV18 with TRBJ2-1, with 11 bases lining up with TRBD2. Trimming at V came to 3 bases and at J to 7 bases, leaving 5 bases not matched to a gene. Germline-derived CDR1 and CDR2 are KGHSH and LQKENI. The CDR3 runs to 15 residues.

In this sample, this clonotype turned up many times. The rearrangement uses TRBV5-6 and TRBJ2-6, with D unclear. Germline V CDR1 and CDR2: SGHDT, YYEEEE. This CDR3 region has 11 residues. Between the trimmed V and J ends, which lost 4 bases and 8 bases, there was a span of 4 bases. CDR3 DNA sequence: TGTGCCAGCAGCATCCCCAACGTCCTGACTTTC. Its translation: CASSIPNVLTF.

In its sample, this clonotype was seen a few times. V usage is TRBV10-3 and J usage is TRBJ1-2, with TRBD1 as a possible D gene (6 bases). The CDR3 is made up of 16 amino acids. Trimming cost V 6 bases and J 0 bases, with 17 bases left between them. Germline CDR1 reads ENHRY; CDR2 reads SYGVKD. The chain's CDR3 is CAISGSDGQSNYGYTF. CDR3 sequence (DNA): TGTGCCATCAGCGGGTCTGATGGACAGTCTAACTATGGCTACACCTTC.

In this sample, this clonotype turned up many times. This sequence joins TRBV14 and TRBJ1-5; D is unclear. CDR3 length equals 16 residues. Germline V gene data show CDR1 as SGHDN and CDR2 as FVKESK. The V end was cut by 0 bases, the J end by 0 bases, with 9 bases between. The CDR3 coding sequence is TGTGCCAGCAGCCAAGATCCGGACTATAGCAATCAGCCCCAGCATTTT. Its translation is CASSQDPDYSNQPQHF.

The chain is built from TRBV5-4 and TRBJ2-1; 13 positions match TRBD2. The germline gives CDR1 SGHNT, CDR2 YYREEE (reference sequence). The CDR3 totals 18 residues. The V and J ends lost 0 bases and 5 bases, in that order; junction bases with no gene match: 8. DNA for the CDR3: TGTGCCAGCAGCTTGGGGGGACTAGCGGGATTAGAGAACAATGAGCAGTTCTTC. Protein product: CASSLGGLAGLENNEQFF.

CDR3 nucleotides: TGCAGTGCTAGAGGGGGACAGGTTAGCAATCAGCCCCAGCATTTT. Translating gives CSARGGQVSNQPQHF. The J gene is TRBJ1-5, the V gene TRBV20-1, with 8 bases matching TRBD1. The CDR3 totals 15 residues. Per the germline V gene, CDR1 is DFQATT and CDR2 is SNEGSKA (reference sequence). With 1 base clipped from V and 0 bases from J, the junction kept 2 bases outside the gene matches.

This clonotype was picked up many times. The rearrangement links TRBV12-3 or TRBV12-4 to TRBJ2-2; 7 positions agree with TRBD2. This CDR3 region has 14 residues. V shed 5 bases and J 5 bases; nucleotides not matched to a gene: 5. The DNA for the CDR3 is TGTGCCAGCAGTCAAGGACTAGATACCGGGGAGCTGTTTTTT. Translating it yields CASSQGLDTGELFF.

This clonotype was seen more than once but under ten times. J is TRBJ2-3 and V is TRBV29-1; no clear D. Germline CDR1 reads SQVTM; CDR2 reads ANQGSEA. This CDR3 has 13 residues. Trimming took off 5 bases at V and 0 bases at J, with 9 bases between the two ends. The CDR3 sequence: CSVLGTSTDTQYF. CDR3 in DNA: TGCAGCGTTCTGGGTACTAGCACAGATACGCAGTATTTT.

In this sample, this clonotype turned up many times. The V and J genes are TRBV2 and TRBJ2-1; the match to TRBD1 covers 7 bases. V was pared by 6 bases and J by 8 bases, with 13 bases of the junction left unmatched. This CDR3 has 15 residues. The germline V gene encodes CDR1 SNHLY and CDR2 FYNNEI. CDR3 DNA sequence: TGTGCCAGCAGCCTCGACAGGGAGACAGGCCATGAGCAGTTCTTC. Protein: CASSLDRETGHEQFF.

This clonotype appeared a few times. CDR3 bases: TGCAGCGTTGAAGGGGGACAGGGGGCCCTTGAAGCTTTCTTT. This codes for CSVEGGQGALEAFF. The chain uses TRBV29-1 and TRBJ1-1; 12 nucleotides align to TRBD1. After removal of 1 base from V and 7 bases from J, the junction contained 4 bases not matched to a gene. The CDR3 has 14 amino acids. The germline CDR1 and CDR2 sequences are SQVTM and ANQGSEA.

This clonotype was seen many times. The chain has TRBV2 and TRBJ2-2; 12 nucleotides match TRBD1. CDR3 length: 14 amino acids. V lost 7 bases, J lost 6 bases, and 3 bases stayed unmatched. Germline CDR1 is SNHLY and CDR2 is FYNNEI. CDR3 coding DNA: TGTGCCAGCAAGGGACAGGGGGCGCCCGGGGAGCTGTTTTTT. Translation gives CASKGQGAPGELFF.

The chain has TRBV7-2 and TRBJ2-1; D remains ambiguous. Trimming stripped 4 bases from V and 8 bases from J, with 6 bases between. CDR1 and CDR2 from the germline V gene are SGHTA and FQGNSA. The length of the CDR3 is 11 residues. This chain's CDR3 is CASSSHDEQFF. The DNA of the CDR3 is TGTGCCAGCAGCTCCCATGATGAGCAGTTCTTC.

The rearrangement joins TRBV5-6 to TRBJ2-4; D remains ambiguous. The V gene's germline CDR1 is SGHDT and CDR2 YYEEEE. Trimming pared 0 bases from V and 6 bases from J, leaving 7 bases between. The CDR3 runs 13 residues. The CDR3 protein is CASSLEGTNIQYF. DNA of the CDR3: TGTGCCAGCAGCTTGGAAGGAACAAACATTCAGTACTTC.

Ten or more counts support this clonotype. The chain combines TRBV29-1 with TRBJ1-4; unclear D gene. The germline V and J ends were trimmed by 7 bases and 7 bases, with 13 bases remaining between them. Germline V gives CDR1 SQVTM, CDR2 ANQGSEA. The CDR3 totals 12 residues. DNA of the CDR3: TGCAGCGCTAACTATGACGGTGAAAAACTGTTTTTT. Translating gives CSANYDGEKLFF.

This clonotype was detected ten times or more. The chain carries TRBV29-1 and TRBJ2-5; D is perhaps TRBD2 (6 bases). This CDR3 is built from 12 residues. Germline CDR1 is SQVTM and CDR2 is ANQGSEA. Deletions cut 4 bases from V and 2 bases from J, with 8 bases between. CDR3 residues: CSVAEGQETQYF. The CDR3 DNA follows: TGCAGCGTTGCGGAGGGACAAGAGACCCAGTACTTC. Drawing the rest from reference TRBV29-1 and TRBJ2-5, the complete variable domain is SAVISQKPSRDICQRGTSLTIQCQVDSQVTMMFWYRQQPGQSLTLIATANQGSEATYESGFVIDKFPISRPNLTFSTLTVSNMSPEDSSIYLCSVAEGQETQYFGPGTRLLVL.